The present TCR beta chain was sequenced within a study of blood T cell repertoires in COVID-19. In the study overall: Acute and convalescent COVID-19 specimens originated in the United States, Italy and Spain. The cDNA or gDNA used as material had been derived from T cells, B-cell-depleted T cells, or PBMCs.

Seattle patient enrollment occurred during active infection, with longitudinal follow-up thereafter. The CDR3 is made up of 12 amino acids. Germline V gene data show CDR1 as MNHNS and CDR2 as SASEGT. V was cut by 2 bases and J by 11 bases, with 10 bases left in between. As handled by the study authors: By means of reference gene primer amplification, nucleated cell counts were estimated. This table comes from immunoSEQ multiplex PCR, and its TCRdb copy is limited to in-frame clones, with some not included. V and J calls and clone size are as listed in that table; D and trimming were resolved from the DNA. The data show some 130,000 clones, about 89% seen once.

Sequenced material: peripheral blood. The sequence was obtained from a woman in her 70s with COVID-19, enrolled during active disease. The chain couples TRBV6-1 to TRBJ1-3; D gene uncertain. CDR3 nucleotide sequence: TGTGCCAGCAGTGAAATCGGGTGGGCCATATATTTT. Its protein is CASSEIGWAIYF.